The 30 T cell receptor beta chains in this list originate from one sample, sequenced in a study of a mutant IDH1 vaccine in newly diagnosed glioma. Time point reported: week 35, safety follow-up. One vaccine dose held 300 ug of mutant IDH1 20-mer peptide and came with topical imiquimod. Antigen specificity for these receptors is unknown. Using immunoSEQ multiplex PCR, the repertoire was profiled, and TCRdb retains in-frame clones only, with some absent. The table records about 50,000 clones, about 92% of them present only once. The specimen comprised PBMCs, sampled from a glioma patient whose treatment included an IDH1 peptide vaccine. The source of these receptors is a man aged 45-65 years with glioma.

The rearrangement links TRBV29-1 to TRBJ2-7, with D perhaps TRBD1 or TRBD2 (5 bases each). V lost 0 bases and J lost 1, with 10 bases in between. The CDR3 length is 14 residues. CDR1 and CDR2 from the germline V gene are SQVTM and ANQGSEA. CDR3 region: CSVEEPGRSYEQYF. The CDR3, as DNA: TGCAGCGTTGAAGAACCGGGACGGTCCTACGAGCAGTACTTC.

The CDR3 bases are TGTGCCAGCAGGGGGGAGACCTACGAGCAGTACTTC. As protein: CASRGETYEQYF. The chain carries TRBV2 and TRBJ2-7; D might be TRBD1 or TRBD2, each matching 5 bases. With 6 bases removed from V and 2 bases from J, the gap between germline ends came to 8 bases. CDR1 is SNHLY and CDR2 is FYNNEI in the germline V gene. This CDR3 has 12 amino acids.

The rearrangement uses TRBV4-3 and TRBJ2-1, with TRBD2 matching 8 bases. V lost 0 bases to trimming and J lost 1 base; unmatched junction nucleotides: 5. This CDR3 has 17 amino acids. In germline, CDR1 is LGHNA, CDR2 YSLEER. CDR3 in amino acids: CASSQDPTGGSYNEQFF. The CDR3, as DNA: TGCGCCAGCAGCCAAGATCCCACGGGGGGGTCCTACAATGAGCAGTTCTTC.

This clone was counted a single time. The J gene is TRBJ1-2, the V gene TRBV27; no firm D call. From germline, CDR1 is MNHEY and CDR2 SMNVEV (reference sequence). Deletions cut 6 bases from V and 4 bases from J, with 12 bases between. This CDR3 region has 13 residues. CDR3 residues: CASSARGGYGYTF. As DNA, the CDR3 is TGTGCCAGCAGCGCACGCGGCGGCTATGGCTACACCTTC.

The sample holds one count of this clone. The chain couples TRBV5-6 to TRBJ2-6; 7 bases are shared with TRBD2. Germline V lookup: CDR1 SGHDT, CDR2 YYEEEE. The CDR3 sequence is 17 residues long. V shed 0 bases, J shed 0 bases, and the junction held 3 bases outside the gene matches. CDR3: CASSLGGGGSGANVLTF. In DNA form, the CDR3 reads TGTGCCAGCAGCTTGGGGGGCGGGGGCTCTGGGGCCAACGTCCTGACTTTC.

V is TRBV4-1 and J is TRBJ1-4, with D hard to call. The CDR3 spans 11 residues. Germline V lookup: CDR1 MGHRA, CDR2 YSYEKL. Trimming left V 5 bases short and J 10 bases short, with 8 bases between. CDR3 sequence (DNA): TGCGCCAGCAGCGAACGAGGAAAACTGTTTTTT. It codes for CASSERGKLFF.

For the CDR3, the DNA is TGTGCCAGCAGGGACAGGGCCCACTCTGGAAACACCATATATTTT. Its protein product is CASRDRAHSGNTIYF. The rearrangement links TRBV6-4 to TRBJ1-3; TRBD1 agrees at 8 bases. Germline V gene sequence: CDR1 MRHNA, CDR2 SNTAGT. V lost 6 bases to trimming and J lost 0 bases; unmatched junction nucleotides: 4. This CDR3 is built from 15 residues.

The V and J genes are TRBV7-2 and TRBJ1-2, with 7 bases identical to TRBD1. Looked up from germline, CDR1 is SGHTA and CDR2 is FQGNSA. The CDR3 length is 14 residues. The V and J ends lost 4 bases and 2 bases, in that order; junction bases with no gene match: 4. The CDR3 DNA sequence: TGTGCCAGCAGCTCCGGGACAGAGAACTATGGCTACACCTTC. This encodes CASSSGTENYGYTF.

The CDR3 loop reads CASSLSLVRGASSGYTF. For the CDR3, the DNA is TGTGCCAGCAGTTTATCGTTGGTGCGGGGCGCTTCCTCTGGCTACACCTTC. The V and J genes are TRBV27 and TRBJ1-2; D is perhaps TRBD1 (5 bases). This CDR3 region has 17 residues. CDR1 and CDR2 (germline): MNHEY, SMNVEV (reference sequence). Trimming removed 0 bases from V and 7 bases from J, with 21 bases in between.

This chain joins TRBV2 and TRBJ1-1; D gene unclear. V was clipped by 10 bases and J by 4 bases, with 10 bases between them. The CDR3 totals 11 residues. The germline V gene encodes CDR1 SNHLY and CDR2 FYNNEI. CDR3 in DNA: TGTGCCACGCAGCCAGGCACTGAAGCTTTCTTT. It is translated as CATQPGTEAFF.

This sequence joins TRBV7-8 and TRBJ2-3; TRBD2 matches at 12 bases. CDR1 is SGHVS and CDR2 is FQNEAQ in the germline V gene. The CDR3 length is 18 residues. With V trimmed by 4 bases and J by 0 bases, 8 bases remained unmatched. The CDR3 nucleotides read TGTGCCAGCAGCTCAGGGGGGCTAGCGGGGGGGAGCACAGATACGCAGTATTTT. Translation gives CASSSGGLAGGSTDTQYF.

The genes are TRBV11-1 and TRBJ2-7; TRBD1 matches 9 bases. With V trimmed by 5 bases and J by 4 bases, 9 bases remained unmatched. Germline CDR1 is SGHAT and CDR2 is FQDESV (reference sequence). There are 15 residues in the CDR3. The CDR3 region is CASSNGQGPYYEQYF. DNA of the CDR3: TGTGCCAGCAGCAACGGACAGGGGCCATATTACGAGCAGTACTTC.

The gene calls are TRBV4-1 and TRBJ1-2; no clear D. V dropped 0 bases and J dropped 8 bases, with 13 bases sitting between them. Germline V lookup: CDR1 MGHRA, CDR2 YSYEKL. The CDR3 runs to 14 residues. The CDR3: CASSQDSGTPGYTF. The CDR3 DNA is TGCGCCAGCAGCCAAGATTCCGGAACACCCGGCTACACCTTC.

The chain combines TRBV7-2 with TRBJ1-5; no firm D call. Germline V gene data show CDR1 as SGHTA and CDR2 as FQGNSA. This CDR3 has 13 residues. V was trimmed by 2 bases and J by 5 bases, leaving 7 bases between them. The CDR3 here is CASSLNSYQPQHF. CDR3 bases: TGTGCCAGCAGCTTAAACAGTTATCAGCCCCAGCATTTT.

This chain joins TRBV6-1 and TRBJ2-1; 10 bases are shared with TRBD2. Germline loops: CDR1 MNHNS, CDR2 SASEGT. The V gene end was trimmed by 8 bases and the J gene end by 7 bases; junction bases not matched to a gene: 8. The CDR3 consists of 14 residues. The CDR3 sequence is CASLGTSATNEQFF. CDR3 sequence (DNA): TGTGCCAGCCTCGGGACTAGCGCCACTAATGAGCAGTTCTTC.

The table lists this clone with a count of one. The chain recombines TRBV7-8 with TRBJ2-3; D is perhaps TRBD2 (5 bases). Trimming took off 0 bases at V and 5 bases at J, with 15 bases between the two ends. The CDR3 length is 16 residues. Germline lookup yields CDR1 SGHVS and CDR2 FQNEAQ. CDR3 loop: CASSLARTVSEDTQYF. The CDR3 DNA sequence: TGTGCCAGCAGCTTAGCGAGGACTGTGAGTGAAGATACGCAGTATTTT.

The J gene is TRBJ2-1, the V gene TRBV29-1; D is perhaps TRBD1 or TRBD2 (6 bases each). Trimming cost V 3 bases and J 0 bases, with 12 bases left between them. The CDR3 is 15 residues long. Germline CDR1 reads SQVTM; CDR2 reads ANQGSEA. The CDR3 DNA is TGCAGCGTTGACGGGGGCCCGAGCTCCTACAATGAGCAGTTCTTC. It encodes CSVDGGPSSYNEQFF.

The V call is TRBV2, the J call TRBJ2-7; D gene uncertain. There are 16 residues in the CDR3. The V end was cut by 3 bases, the J end by 0 bases, with 15 bases between. Germline V lookup: CDR1 SNHLY, CDR2 FYNNEI. CDR3 in DNA: TGTGCCAGCAGTGAGTCGGATATTGAAGACTCCTACGAGCAGTACTTC. Translating gives CASSESDIEDSYEQYF.

In this sample, this clone turned up once. The chain recombines TRBV30 with TRBJ1-2, with 8 positions matching TRBD1. CDR1 is GTSNPN, CDR2 SVGIG, per germline (reference sequence). J lost 2 bases, V lost 0 bases, and 11 bases had no gene match. The CDR3 loop spans 17 amino acids. CDR3 amino acids: CAWSVGLRQGLNYGYTF. The CDR3 nucleotides read TGTGCCTGGAGTGTAGGTCTTCGACAGGGGTTAAACTATGGCTACACCTTC. Looking up the rest from reference TRBV30 and TRBJ1-2 gives the full variable domain: SQTIHQWPATLVQPVGSPLSLECTVEGTSNPNLYWYRQAAGRGLQLLFYSVGIGQISSEVPQNLSASRPQDRQFILSSKKLLLSDSGFYLCAWSVGLRQGLNYGYTFGSGTRLTVV.

The genes are TRBV2 and TRBJ2-2; possible D gene TRBD2, 7 bases. The germline CDR1 and CDR2 sequences are SNHLY and FYNNEI. This CDR3 comprises 15 residues. The V end was cut by 7 bases, the J end by 6 bases, with 18 bases between. The CDR3 here is CASMVGRAGAGELFF. In nucleotides, the CDR3 is TGTGCCAGCATGGTGGGGAGGGCAGGGGCCGGGGAGCTGTTTTTT.

V is TRBV28 and J is TRBJ2-7; 7 nucleotides agree with TRBD1. Germline V gives CDR1 MDHEN, CDR2 SYDVKM. Trimming at V came to 3 bases and at J to 2 bases, leaving 7 bases not matched to a gene. This CDR3 comprises 15 residues. DNA for the CDR3: TGTGCCAGCAGTTTCTCCCGGGACAGTACCTACGAGCAGTACTTC. Protein sequence: CASSFSRDSTYEQYF.

This clone was seen once. The J gene is TRBJ2-7, the V gene TRBV21-1; TRBD1, the D gene given by the table, was not confirmed from the DNA. TRBV21-1 is a pseudogene. The CDR3 length is 14 residues. CDR3 nucleotides: TGTGCCAGCGGATGGGACATTCAGAAGTACGAGCAGTACTTC. It specifies CASGWDIQKYEQYF.

This clone occurred once. This chain joins TRBV5-1 and TRBJ1-4, with D tentatively TRBD1 (6 bases). The germline CDR1 and CDR2 sequences are SGHRS and YFSETQ. The CDR3 has 13 amino acids. The V end was cut by 6 bases, the J end by 8 bases, with 14 bases between. The CDR3 reads CASTPGAGEKLFF. CDR3 nucleotides: TGCGCCAGCACCCCGGGGGCAGGGGAAAAACTGTTTTTT.

The V gene is TRBV9, the J gene TRBJ2-4; D possibly corresponds to TRBD1 (6 bases). Germline V CDR1 and CDR2: SGDLS, YYNGEE. The CDR3 covers 16 residues. V shed 0 bases and J shed 4 bases, with 14 bases lying between them. This CDR3 reads CASSVAGDGQKNIQYF. DNA for the CDR3: TGTGCCAGCAGCGTAGCTGGCGACGGACAGAAAAACATTCAGTACTTC.

The V gene is TRBV5-4, the J gene TRBJ2-7, with 7 bases lining up with TRBD2. After removal of 4 bases from V and 4 bases from J, the junction contained 8 bases not matched to a gene. CDR3 length: 14 residues. Germline values: CDR1 SGHNT, CDR2 YYREEE (reference sequence). The CDR3 here is CASSSGTGSYEQYF. Here the CDR3 DNA reads TGTGCCAGCAGCAGCGGGACCGGGTCGTACGAGCAGTACTTC. Full variable domain (missing parts from reference TRBV5-4 and TRBJ2-7): ETGVTQSPTHLIKTRGQQVTLRCSSQSGHNTVSWYQQALGQGPQFIFQYYREEENGRGNFPPRFSGLQFPNYSSELNVNALELDDSALYLCASSSGTGSYEQYFGPGTRLTVT.

The chain links TRBV7-2 to TRBJ2-2; D is ambiguous. The CDR3 runs to 12 residues. Trimming stripped 3 bases from V and 4 bases from J, with 3 bases between. Germline assignment: CDR1 SGHTA and CDR2 FQGNSA. CDR3 coding DNA: TGTGCCAGCAGCTTTGTCACCGGGGAGCTGTTTTTT. Translation: CASSFVTGELFF.

V gene TRBV6-5 combines with J gene TRBJ1-4; D not resolved. Trimming shortened V by 7 bases and J by 3 bases, and 12 bases separated the two germline ends. This CDR3 comprises 14 residues. CDR1 and CDR2 (germline): MNHEY, SVGAGI. Here the CDR3 DNA reads TGTGCCAGCACCGGCGTGGGCCCTAATGAAAAACTGTTTTTT. It translates to CASTGVGPNEKLFF.

This clone was seen only a few times. The V call is TRBV20-1, the J call TRBJ2-5; D uncertain. The CDR3 is 10 residues long. The V end was cut by 6 bases, the J end by 4 bases, with 6 bases between. CDR1 and CDR2 (germline): DFQATT, SNEGSKA (reference sequence). The CDR3 nucleotides read TGCAGTGCCCTGGGAGAGACCCAGTACTTC. Translated: CSALGETQYF.

DNA of the CDR3: TGCGCCAGCAGCCAAGAAAGGACCCCCCGGCTAGCTTTCTTT. As protein: CASSQERTPRLAFF. The J gene is TRBJ1-1, the V gene TRBV4-3; D ambiguous. This CDR3 is built from 14 residues. Trimming left V 0 bases short and J 10 bases short, with 15 bases between. Germline-derived CDR1 and CDR2 are LGHNA and YSLEER.

V is TRBV19 and J is TRBJ2-7; possible D gene TRBD1, 6 bases. The CDR3 length is 13 residues. Trimming cost V 5 bases and J 1 base, with 9 bases left between them. Germline-derived CDR1 and CDR2 are LNHDA and SQIVND (reference sequence). The CDR3 region is CASSWDISYEQYF. The CDR3 DNA is TGTGCCAGTAGTTGGGACATTTCCTACGAGCAGTACTTC.